The source of this TCR beta chain is a study of T cell repertoires in aging, cancer and after chemotherapy. In the study overall: Clear clonal overlap appeared across healthy donor samples taken over several months to years. Overall study results and limits: Age-matched healthy donors had significantly more diverse, less clonal blood TCR repertoires than untreated cancer patients. Median generation probability rose over the chemotherapy interval in each cancer cohort, suggesting rebound thymic output. Loss of evenness, beyond lost richness, contributed to age-related TCR diversity decline in cancer patients.

Comment on this clonotype: Antigen specificity is unknown.

Germline assignment: CDR1 SEHNR and CDR2 FQNEAQ (reference sequence). The V and J ends lost 2 bases and 0 bases, in that order; junction bases with no gene match: 4. The CDR3 has 16 residues. Multiplex touch-down PCR with TRB-A/B primers amplified rearranged V-D-J TRB sequences. MiXCR, run by TCRdb on the multiplex PCR reads, gives a single entry per CDR3 protein. The profile shows some 12,000 distinct CDR3 sequences, roughly a quarter of them singletons. Amplification of TCR beta used genomic DNA extracted from peripheral blood. The receptor's source is a human donor in good health. This chain links TRBV7-9 with TRBJ2-4; 7 nucleotides agree with TRBD1. The sample consisted of blood. The CDR3 sequence is CASSLWAGGAKNIQYF. Written as DNA, the CDR3 is TGTGCCAGCAGCTTATGGGCAGGGGGAGCCAAAAACATTCAGTACTTC. The full variable domain, its missing parts supplied by reference TRBV7-9 and TRBJ2-4, is DTGVSQNPRHKITKRGQNVTFRCDPISEHNRLYWYRQTLGQGPEFLTYFQNEAQLEKSRLLSDRFSAERPKGSFSTLEIQRTEQGDSAMYLCASSLWAGGAKNIQYFGAGTRLSVL.